The 31 T cell receptor beta chains below were found in one sample sequenced in a study of blood T cell repertoires in COVID-19 (dated by TCRdb to the early 2020s). The method was the immunoSEQ multiplex PCR assay. Drawn from immuneACCESS, this table holds only the in-frame rearrangements with V and J called that TCRdb kept. Clones are partly lost; checked studies trace under half to an unresolved V gene and leave the rest unexplained. The sample data list more than 65,000 clones, and approximately 90% of these were observed just once. The ten most abundant clones make up roughly 8.9% of the sample. Sequencing was performed on peripheral blood. These receptors all stem from a middle-aged man with acute or convalescent COVID-19.

This clone was counted a single time. V and J are TRBV5-1 and TRBJ1-1; a weak D match, TRBD1 (5 bases). Germline-derived CDR1 and CDR2 are SGHRS and YFSETQ. This CDR3 is 14 amino acids long. The V and J ends lost 0 bases and 5 bases respectively, with 11 bases between them. DNA for the CDR3: TGCGCCAGCAGCTTGGCACGCGGGGGGACTGAAGCTTTCTTT. Its translation: CASSLARGGTEAFF.

The chain combines TRBV5-1 with TRBJ1-1, with a weak D call TRBD1 (6 bases). The ends were cut back, 4 bases at V and 2 bases at J, with 15 bases in the middle. Germline V gene data show CDR1 as SGHRS and CDR2 as YFSETQ. This CDR3 is 15 amino acids long. CDR3 residues: CASSDPGQVNTEAFF. The CDR3 DNA is TGCGCCAGCAGCGATCCGGGACAAGTAAACACTGAAGCTTTCTTT.

DNA of the CDR3: TGTGCCAGCTCACGAGGGACACGTAATCAGCCCCAGCATTTT. Amino acids: CASSRGTRNQPQHF. The V call is TRBV18, the J call TRBJ1-5; D might be TRBD1 (6 bases). The length of the CDR3 is 14 residues. Trimming removed 4 bases at V and 4 bases at J, with 11 bases between. Germline V gene sequence: CDR1 KGHSH, CDR2 LQKENI.

The rearrangement joins TRBV30 to TRBJ2-3; TRBD1 matches at 8 bases. Germline loops: CDR1 GTSNPN, CDR2 SVGIG (reference sequence). V lost 1 base and J lost 3; bases outside the gene matches: 6. CDR3 size: 15 residues. CDR3 region: CAWSDFRGPTDTQYF. The CDR3 DNA sequence: TGTGCCTGGAGTGATTTCAGGGGGCCTACAGATACGCAGTATTTT.

The V call is TRBV6-1, the J call TRBJ1-5; TRBD1 aligns across 9 bases. Trimming took 2 bases from V and 4 from J; bases not matched to a gene: 6. The CDR3 contains 16 residues. Germline CDR1 is MNHNS and CDR2 is SASEGT. This chain's CDR3 is CASSELGTGINQPQHF. For the CDR3, the DNA is TGTGCCAGCAGTGAATTAGGGACAGGGATTAATCAGCCCCAGCATTTT.

This clone was picked up one time. The chain recombines TRBV19 with TRBJ1-2, with 9 bases that match TRBD1. The germline V gene has CDR1 LNHDA and CDR2 SQIVND (reference sequence). The V gene end was trimmed by 5 bases and the J gene end by 8 bases; junction bases not matched to a gene: 6. This CDR3 is built from 13 residues. Here the CDR3 reads CASSGWTGDGYTF. Here the CDR3 DNA reads TGTGCCAGTAGTGGGTGGACAGGGGACGGCTACACCTTC.

The chain carries TRBV19 and TRBJ1-3; TRBD1 agrees at 8 bases. With V trimmed by 7 bases and J by 2 bases, 1 base remained unmatched. There are 13 residues in the CDR3. Germline-derived CDR1 and CDR2 are LNHDA and SQIVND (reference sequence). The CDR3 bases are TGTGCCAGTAACAGGGGGACTGGAAACACCATATATTTT. Its translation is CASNRGTGNTIYF.

This rearrangement joins TRBV6-1 to TRBJ1-2; TRBD1 aligns across 8 bases. V shed 4 bases and J 4 bases; nucleotides not matched to a gene: 11. The CDR3 totals 16 residues. Germline CDR1 reads MNHNS; CDR2 reads SASEGT. As DNA, the CDR3 is TGTGCCAGCAGTGGCCTCCAGGGGGCCTCGGGCTATGGCTACACCTTC. Amino acids: CASSGLQGASGYGYTF.

The rearrangement links TRBV28 to TRBJ1-1, with D uncertain. The CDR3 consists of 11 residues. With 5 bases removed from V and 5 bases from J, the gap between germline ends came to 6 bases. Germline values: CDR1 MDHEN, CDR2 SYDVKM. The CDR3 bases are TGTGCCAGCAGTACCCGGACTGAAGCTTTCTTT. Translation: CASSTRTEAFF.

The J gene is TRBJ1-4, the V gene TRBV2, with D unclear. The germline V and J ends were trimmed by 5 bases and 8 bases, with 6 bases remaining between them. The CDR3 is 11 amino acids. The germline gives CDR1 SNHLY, CDR2 FYNNEI. This CDR3 is CASSQEEKLFF. The CDR3 nucleotides are TGTGCCAGCAGTCAGGAAGAAAAACTGTTTTTT.

The J gene is TRBJ2-5, the V gene TRBV11-2, with 7 bases identical to TRBD2. CDR1 is SGHAT and CDR2 is FQNNGV in the germline V gene. The CDR3 is 14 residues long. V was pared by 3 bases and J by 5 bases, with 6 bases of the junction left unmatched. The DNA for the CDR3 is TGTGCCAGCAGCTTTAATAACGGGGGGGAGACCCAGTACTTC. This sequence encodes CASSFNNGGETQYF.

This chain connects TRBV2 to TRBJ2-1, with 7 positions matching TRBD1. The germline V gene encodes CDR1 SNHLY and CDR2 FYNNEI. The CDR3 loop spans 13 amino acids. Germline trimming cut 6 bases from V and 9 bases from J; bases unmatched to any gene: 8. The CDR3 DNA is TGTGCCAGCAGGGGAGACAGGGTGGGTGAGCAGTTCTTC. Its protein is CASRGDRVGEQFF.

CDR3 in amino acids: CASRDGGISNQPQHF. The CDR3 bases are TGTGCCAGCAGGGACGGCGGGATTAGCAATCAGCCCCAGCATTTT. V gene TRBV2 combines with J gene TRBJ1-5; D remains ambiguous. Germline V gene lookup returns CDR1 SNHLY and CDR2 FYNNEI. Between the trimmed V and J ends, which lost 6 bases and 0 bases, there was a span of 12 bases. The CDR3 is 15 residues long.

This chain links TRBV6-5 with TRBJ2-3; a weak D match, TRBD2 (6 bases). Germline CDR1 reads MNHEY; CDR2 reads SVGAGI. Trimming shortened V by 9 bases and J by 2 bases, and 15 bases separated the two germline ends. This CDR3 region has 14 residues. CDR3 coding DNA: TGTGCCAGTCGGCGGGGCTTACCCACAGATACGCAGTATTTT. It codes for CASRRGLPTDTQYF.

V and J are TRBV2 and TRBJ2-1; 12 bases align to TRBD2. The CDR3 runs to 15 residues. Germline V gene lookup returns CDR1 SNHLY and CDR2 FYNNEI. V lost 5 bases to trimming and J lost 2 bases; unmatched junction nucleotides: 1. CDR3 coding DNA: TGTGCCAGCAGTTCTAGCGGGGGGGCCTACAATGAGCAGTTCTTC. It yields the protein CASSSSGGAYNEQFF.

This clone was recorded a few times. The chain is built from TRBV2 and TRBJ2-7; 12 bases are shared with TRBD1. The J segment lost 5 bases and the V segment lost 5 bases, leaving 4 bases of the junction unmatched. CDR3 length: 14 residues. Germline values: CDR1 SNHLY, CDR2 FYNNEI. As DNA, the CDR3 is TGTGCCAGCAGTCCGGGACAGGGGGCGGACGAGCAGTACGTC. This translates into CASSPGQGADEQYV.

This clone was seen more than once but under ten times. CDR3 DNA: TGTGCCTGGAGGGGTTGGGGCCTTAATGAAAAACTGTTTTTT. This codes for CAWRGWGLNEKLFF. V usage is TRBV30 and J usage is TRBJ1-4; possibly TRBD1 for D (5 bases). Per germline, CDR1 GTSNPN and CDR2 SVGIG (reference sequence). The CDR3 covers 14 residues. V dropped 3 bases and J dropped 4 bases, with 12 bases sitting between them.

The CDR3 nucleotides read TGCGCCAGCAGTGAGCGGCCCCAGGGGACCTACGAGCAGTACTTC. Translating it yields CASSERPQGTYEQYF. The rearrangement uses TRBV10-1 and TRBJ2-7, with a weak D call TRBD1 (6 bases). Germline assignment: CDR1 WNHNN and CDR2 SYGVQD (reference sequence). The ends were cut back, 2 bases at V and 2 bases at J, with 13 bases in the middle. CDR3 size: 15 residues.

V usage is TRBV3-1 (or the pseudogene TRBV3-2) and J usage is TRBJ1-5; D is uncertain. Germline loops: CDR1 LGHDT, CDR2 YNNKEL (reference sequence). This CDR3 comprises 13 residues. The V end was cut by 1 base, the J end by 4 bases, with 5 bases between. DNA for the CDR3: TGTGCCAGCAGCCAAGCTCTGAATCAGCCCCAGCATTTT. It codes for CASSQALNQPQHF.

The rearrangement joins TRBV5-6 to TRBJ1-6, with 7 bases identical to TRBD1. The CDR3 runs 14 residues. The J segment lost 4 bases and the V segment lost 4 bases, leaving 2 bases of the junction unmatched. The V gene's germline CDR1 is SGHDT and CDR2 YYEEEE. CDR3 amino acids: CASSPGQYNSPLHF. CDR3 DNA: TGTGCCAGCAGCCCGGGACAGTATAATTCACCCCTCCACTTT.

The chain links TRBV3-1 (or the pseudogene TRBV3-2) to TRBJ1-5, with a tentative D call TRBD1 (5 bases). The CDR3 is 14 residues long. V lost 4 bases and J lost 4, with 11 bases in between. Germline CDR1 and CDR2: LGHDT and YNNKEL (reference sequence). Here the CDR3 reads CASSPGGVNQPQHF. The DNA of the CDR3 is TGTGCCAGCAGCCCGGGGGGGGTTAATCAGCCCCAGCATTTT.

V is TRBV7-2 and J is TRBJ1-1; a weak D match, TRBD1 (6 bases). Trimming shortened V by 0 bases and J by 1 base, and 9 bases separated the two germline ends. The length of the CDR3 is 15 residues. From germline, CDR1 is SGHTA and CDR2 FQGNSA. The CDR3 loop is CASSLAGARNTEAFF. Here the CDR3 DNA reads TGTGCCAGCAGCTTAGCGGGGGCGAGGAACACTGAAGCTTTCTTT.

V and J are TRBV6-6 and TRBJ1-1; D gene uncertain. The germline V gene encodes CDR1 MNHNY and CDR2 SVGAGI (reference sequence). V shed 5 bases and J shed 2 bases, with 6 bases lying between them. This CDR3 region has 12 residues. The CDR3 reads CASSPGNTEAFF. CDR3 sequence (DNA): TGTGCCAGCAGTCCGGGAAACACTGAAGCTTTCTTT.

This chain joins TRBV5-1 and TRBJ1-6, with D maybe TRBD1 (6 bases). Germline V gives CDR1 SGHRS, CDR2 YFSETQ. Trimming removed 2 bases from V and 14 bases from J, with 23 bases in between. This CDR3 is built from 16 residues. The CDR3 DNA follows: TGCGCCAGCAGCTTAGAAGAACGGGACAACCTTTTATCCCTCCACTTT. This translates into CASSLEERDNLLSLHF.

This clone turned up a few times. The J gene is TRBJ1-5, the V gene TRBV28; 7 nucleotides match TRBD1. Germline V gene sequence: CDR1 MDHEN, CDR2 SYDVKM. This CDR3 spans 16 amino acids. The ends lost 6 bases at V and 7 bases at J; junction bases unmatched: 15. CDR3 region: CASSSQNRGGGQPQHF. DNA for the CDR3: TGTGCCAGCAGCTCGCAAAACAGGGGCGGGGGGCAGCCCCAGCATTTT.

This clone was counted a single time. The V and J genes are TRBV5-1 and TRBJ1-1; D is unclear. This CDR3 is 13 amino acids long. Trimming stripped 0 bases from V and 6 bases from J, with 9 bases between. CDR1 and CDR2 (germline): SGHRS, YFSETQ. In DNA form, the CDR3 reads TGCGCCAGCAGCTTGGCAAATTCGGCTGAAGCTTTCTTT. As protein: CASSLANSAEAFF.

There are a few counts of this clone. The chain carries TRBV21-1 and TRBJ1-2; whether TRBD1, the table's D call, matches the DNA was not checked. TRBV21-1 is deemed a pseudogene. The CDR3 has 15 residues. As DNA, the CDR3 is TGTGCCAGCAGCGCCGCCGGGACACTCCCCCCTGGCTACACCTTC. It specifies CASSAAGTLPPGYTF.

The chain links TRBV19 to TRBJ1-5; D gene ambiguous. V shed 3 bases and J shed 4 bases, with 7 bases lying between them. Per germline, CDR1 LNHDA and CDR2 SQIVND (reference sequence). The CDR3 consists of 13 residues. The DNA of the CDR3 is TGTGCCAGTAGTATCTCCGGGAATCAGCCCCAGCATTTT. The encoded protein is CASSISGNQPQHF.

The chain carries TRBV18 and TRBJ2-3; 11 bases match TRBD2. This CDR3 region has 16 residues. Germline values: CDR1 KGHSH, CDR2 LQKENI. J lost 2 bases, V lost 3 bases, and 4 bases had no gene match. The CDR3, as DNA: TGTGCCAGCTCACCTAAACTAGCGGGGGCCACAGATACGCAGTATTTT. This sequence encodes CASSPKLAGATDTQYF.

Comments on this clone: At one boundary the junction diverges from the germline segment, which might be a read error. The chain couples TRBV7-7 to TRBJ2-5, with D maybe TRBD1 (6 bases). CDR3 length: 15 residues. Germline lookup yields CDR1 SSHAT and CDR2 FNYEAQ (reference sequence). The CDR3 DNA reads as TGTGCTAGCAGCTTATTGGGGGCCCTCGGGGAGACCCAGTACTTC. Translated, it gives CASSLLGALGETQYF.

This clone was counted once. This chain links TRBV5-5 with TRBJ1-1; D not certain. Trimming pared 4 bases from V and 0 bases from J, leaving 10 bases between. The CDR3 has 14 amino acids. Germline CDR1 reads SGHKS; CDR2 reads YYEKEE (reference sequence). CDR3 amino acids: CASSPQSVNTEAFF. The CDR3 DNA reads TGTGCCAGCAGCCCTCAAAGCGTGAACACTGAAGCTTTCTTT.